The text below deals with one TCR beta chain. Its antigen is not identified. The source of the sample is a study of early T cells in non-severe SARS-CoV-2 infection. The wider study: Unsorted whole-blood RNA was sequenced in bulk, leaving chains unpaired. General observations from the study: Clonotype matching in VDJdb favored anti-spike CD8 responses and did not capture private and CD4 specificities.

Tagging with unique molecular identifiers was applied to individual cDNA molecules. A single record per CDR3 protein comes from TCRdb applying MiXCR to the 5' RACE reads. The sample records roughly 38,000 distinct CDR3 sequences, 4.5% to 7% being singletons. The CDR3 consists of 13 residues. CDR1 SGHVS and CDR2 FNYEAQ come from the germline V gene. The germline V and J ends were trimmed by 2 bases and 7 bases, with 8 bases remaining between them. The chain is built from TRBV7-6 and TRBJ2-2, with unresolved D. This specimen consisted of whole blood, obtained at baseline. The TCR originated in an adult who was a healthcare worker with PCR-confirmed SARS-CoV-2 infection or an uninfected control (not recorded which). The CDR3 sequence is CASSLNRNGELFF. CDR3 sequence (DNA): TGTGCCAGCAGCTTAAACCGGAACGGGGAGCTGTTTTTT.